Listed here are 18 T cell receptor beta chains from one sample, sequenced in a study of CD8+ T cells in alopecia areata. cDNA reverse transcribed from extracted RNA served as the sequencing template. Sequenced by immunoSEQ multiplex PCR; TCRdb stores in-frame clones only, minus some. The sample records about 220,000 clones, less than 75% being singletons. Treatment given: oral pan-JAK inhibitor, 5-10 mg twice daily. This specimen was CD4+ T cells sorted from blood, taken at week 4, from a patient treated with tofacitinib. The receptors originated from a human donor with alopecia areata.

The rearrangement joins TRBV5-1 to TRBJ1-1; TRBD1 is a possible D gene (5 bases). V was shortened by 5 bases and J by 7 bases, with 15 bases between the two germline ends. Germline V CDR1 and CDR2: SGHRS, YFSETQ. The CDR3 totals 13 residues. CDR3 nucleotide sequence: TGCGCCAGCAGTGAGGCGCCCGACAGTGAAGCTTTCTTT. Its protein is CASSEAPDSEAFF.

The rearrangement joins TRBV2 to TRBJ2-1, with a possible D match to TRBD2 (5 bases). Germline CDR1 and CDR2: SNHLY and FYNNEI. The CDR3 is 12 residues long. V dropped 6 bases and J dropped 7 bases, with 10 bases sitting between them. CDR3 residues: CASRSPGNEQFF. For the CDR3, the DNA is TGTGCCAGCAGATCTCCGGGGAATGAGCAGTTCTTC.

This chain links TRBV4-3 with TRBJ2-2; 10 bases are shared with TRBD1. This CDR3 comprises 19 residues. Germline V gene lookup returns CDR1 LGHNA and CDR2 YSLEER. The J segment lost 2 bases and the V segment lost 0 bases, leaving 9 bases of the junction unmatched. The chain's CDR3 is CASSQEGGDRGFNTGELFF. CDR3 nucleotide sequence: TGCGCCAGCAGCCAAGAAGGAGGGGACAGGGGCTTTAACACCGGGGAGCTGTTTTTT.

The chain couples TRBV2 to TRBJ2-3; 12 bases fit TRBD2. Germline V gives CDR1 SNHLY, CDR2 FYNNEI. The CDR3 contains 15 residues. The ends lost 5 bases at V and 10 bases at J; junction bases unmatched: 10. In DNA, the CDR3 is TGTGCCAGCAGTCCACTAGCGGGGGGTGCAGAGGCGCAGTATTTT. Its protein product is CASSPLAGGAEAQYF.

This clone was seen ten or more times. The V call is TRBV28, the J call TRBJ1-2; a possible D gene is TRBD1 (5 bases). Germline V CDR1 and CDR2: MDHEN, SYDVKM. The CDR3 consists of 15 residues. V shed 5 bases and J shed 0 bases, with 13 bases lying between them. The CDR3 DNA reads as TGTGCCAGCAGTCCAAACAGGTTTTCTAACTATGGCTACACCTTC. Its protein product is CASSPNRFSNYGYTF.

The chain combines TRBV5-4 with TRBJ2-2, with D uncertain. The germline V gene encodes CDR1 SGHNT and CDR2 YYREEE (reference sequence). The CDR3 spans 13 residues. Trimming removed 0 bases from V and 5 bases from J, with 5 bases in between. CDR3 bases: TGTGCCAGCAGCTTGGATAGAACCGGGGAGCTGTTTTTT. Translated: CASSLDRTGELFF.

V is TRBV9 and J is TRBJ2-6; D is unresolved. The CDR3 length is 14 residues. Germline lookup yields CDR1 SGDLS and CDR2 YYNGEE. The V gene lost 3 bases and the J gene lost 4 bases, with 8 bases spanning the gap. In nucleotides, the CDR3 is TGTGCCAGCAGCGAGCTCTCCGGGGCCAACGTCCTGACTTTC. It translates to CASSELSGANVLTF.

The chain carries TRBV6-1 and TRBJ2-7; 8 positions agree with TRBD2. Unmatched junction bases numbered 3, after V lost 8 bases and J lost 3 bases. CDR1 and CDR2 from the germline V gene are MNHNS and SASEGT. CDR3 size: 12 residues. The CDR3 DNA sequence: TGTGCCAGCGTCGGGGGGGGCTACGAGCAGTACTTC. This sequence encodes CASVGGGYEQYF.

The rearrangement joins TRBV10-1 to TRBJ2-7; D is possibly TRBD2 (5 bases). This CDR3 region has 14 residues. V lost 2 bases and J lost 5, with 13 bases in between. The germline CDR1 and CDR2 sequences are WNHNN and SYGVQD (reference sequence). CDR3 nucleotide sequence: TGCGCCAGCAGTGAGCCCGAACGGGGAAACGAGCAGTACTTC. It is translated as CASSEPERGNEQYF.

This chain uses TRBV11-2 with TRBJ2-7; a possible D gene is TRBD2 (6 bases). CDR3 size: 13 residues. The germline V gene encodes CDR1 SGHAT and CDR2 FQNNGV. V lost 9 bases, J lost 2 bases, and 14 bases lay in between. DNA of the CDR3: TGTGCCAGTCGGAGGGCAGGGACCTACGAGCAGTACTTC. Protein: CASRRAGTYEQYF.

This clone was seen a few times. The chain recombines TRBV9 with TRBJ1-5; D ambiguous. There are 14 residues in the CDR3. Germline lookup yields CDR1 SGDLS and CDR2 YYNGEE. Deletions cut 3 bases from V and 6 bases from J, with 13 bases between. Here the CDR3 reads CASSARESFQPQHF. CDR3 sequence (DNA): TGTGCCAGCAGCGCTAGGGAGAGCTTTCAGCCCCAGCATTTT. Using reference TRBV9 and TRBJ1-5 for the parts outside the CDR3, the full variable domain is DSGVTQTPKHLITATGQRVTLRCSPRSGDLSVYWYQQSLDQGLQFLIQYYNGEERAKGNILERFSAQQFPDLHSELNLSSLELGDSALYFCASSARESFQPQHFGDGTRLSIL.

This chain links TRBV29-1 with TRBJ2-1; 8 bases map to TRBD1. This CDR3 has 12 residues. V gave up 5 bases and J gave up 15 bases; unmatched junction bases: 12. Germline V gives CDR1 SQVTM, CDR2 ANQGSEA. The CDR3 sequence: CSVYNRTGKTFF. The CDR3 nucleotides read TGCAGCGTTTATAATCGGACAGGGAAGACGTTCTTC.

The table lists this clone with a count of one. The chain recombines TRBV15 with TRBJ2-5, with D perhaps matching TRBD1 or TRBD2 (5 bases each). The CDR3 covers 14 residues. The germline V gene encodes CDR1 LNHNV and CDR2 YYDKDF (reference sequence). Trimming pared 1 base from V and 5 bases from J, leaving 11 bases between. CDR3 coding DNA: TGTGCCACCAGCAGAGCGGGGTCAGGGGAGACCCAGTACTTC. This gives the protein CATSRAGSGETQYF.

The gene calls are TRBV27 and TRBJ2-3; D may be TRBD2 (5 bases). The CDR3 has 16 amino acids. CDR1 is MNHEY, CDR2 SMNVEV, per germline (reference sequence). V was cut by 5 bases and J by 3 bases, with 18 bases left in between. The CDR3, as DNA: TGTGCCAGCAGTGAAGCGCCGGGGTTGAGGACAGATACGCAGTATTTT. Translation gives CASSEAPGLRTDTQYF.

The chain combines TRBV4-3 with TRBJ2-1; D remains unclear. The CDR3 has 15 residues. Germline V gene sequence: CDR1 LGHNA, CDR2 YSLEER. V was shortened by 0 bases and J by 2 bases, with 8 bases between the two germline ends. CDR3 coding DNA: TGCGCCAGCAGCCAAGATTCCGGGCCCTACAATGAGCAGTTCTTC. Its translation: CASSQDSGPYNEQFF.

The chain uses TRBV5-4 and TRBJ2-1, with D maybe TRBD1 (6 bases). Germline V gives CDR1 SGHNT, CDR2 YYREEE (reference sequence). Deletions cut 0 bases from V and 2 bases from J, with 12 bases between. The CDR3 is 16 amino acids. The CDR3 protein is CASSLGGPRTYNEQFF. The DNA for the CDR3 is TGTGCCAGCAGCTTGGGGGGGCCGCGCACCTACAATGAGCAGTTCTTC.

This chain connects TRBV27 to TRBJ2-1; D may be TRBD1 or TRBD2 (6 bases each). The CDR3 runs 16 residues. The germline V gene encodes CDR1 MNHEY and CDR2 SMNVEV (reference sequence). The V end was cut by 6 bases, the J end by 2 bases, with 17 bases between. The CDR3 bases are TGTGCCAGCAGAACCCCCCTCCGGGGGCCCTACAATGAGCAGTTCTTC. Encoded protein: CASRTPLRGPYNEQFF.

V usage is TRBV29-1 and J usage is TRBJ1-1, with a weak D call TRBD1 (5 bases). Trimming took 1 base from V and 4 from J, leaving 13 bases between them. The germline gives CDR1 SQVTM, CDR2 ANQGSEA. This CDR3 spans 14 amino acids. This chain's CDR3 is CSVEGRAGITEAFF. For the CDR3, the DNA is TGCAGCGTTGAAGGGCGGGCAGGGATCACTGAAGCTTTCTTT.